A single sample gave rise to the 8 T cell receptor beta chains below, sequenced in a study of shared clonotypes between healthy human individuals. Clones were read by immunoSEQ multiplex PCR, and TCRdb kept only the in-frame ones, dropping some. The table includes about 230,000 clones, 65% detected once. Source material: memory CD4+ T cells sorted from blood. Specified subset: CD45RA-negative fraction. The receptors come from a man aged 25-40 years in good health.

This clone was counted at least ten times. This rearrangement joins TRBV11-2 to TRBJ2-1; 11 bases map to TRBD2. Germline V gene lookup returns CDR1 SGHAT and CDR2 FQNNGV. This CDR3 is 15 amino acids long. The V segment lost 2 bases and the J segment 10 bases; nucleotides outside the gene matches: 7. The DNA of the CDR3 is TGTGCCAGCAGCTTAACTAGCGGGGGTGGCGGAGAGCAGTTCTTC. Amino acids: CASSLTSGGGGEQFF.

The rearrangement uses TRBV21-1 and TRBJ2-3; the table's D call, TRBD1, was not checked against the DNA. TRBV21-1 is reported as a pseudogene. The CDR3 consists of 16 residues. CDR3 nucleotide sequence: TGTGCCAGCAGCAACTCGGGACAGGGGTTTACGGATACGCAGTATTTT. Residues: CASSNSGQGFTDTQYF.

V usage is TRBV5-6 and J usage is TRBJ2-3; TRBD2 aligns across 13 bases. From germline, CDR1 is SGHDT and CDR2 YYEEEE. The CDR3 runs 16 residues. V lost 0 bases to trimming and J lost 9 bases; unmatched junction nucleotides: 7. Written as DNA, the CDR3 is TGTGCCAGCAGCTTGGGTCGACTAGCGGGAGGACGAACGCAGTATTTT. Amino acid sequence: CASSLGRLAGGRTQYF.

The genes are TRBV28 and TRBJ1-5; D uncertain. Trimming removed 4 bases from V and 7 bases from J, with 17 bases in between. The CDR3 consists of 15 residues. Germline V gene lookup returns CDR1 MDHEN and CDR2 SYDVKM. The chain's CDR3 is CASSSREGSGQPQHF. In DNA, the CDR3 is TGTGCCAGCAGTTCCCGCGAGGGCTCTGGGCAGCCCCAGCATTTT.

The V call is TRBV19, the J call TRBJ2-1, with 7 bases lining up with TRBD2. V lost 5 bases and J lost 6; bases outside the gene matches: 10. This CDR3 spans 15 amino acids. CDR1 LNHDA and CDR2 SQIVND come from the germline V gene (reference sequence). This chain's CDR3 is CASSPAGSSGNEQFF. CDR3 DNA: TGTGCCAGTAGTCCCGCCGGTTCTAGCGGCAATGAGCAGTTCTTC.

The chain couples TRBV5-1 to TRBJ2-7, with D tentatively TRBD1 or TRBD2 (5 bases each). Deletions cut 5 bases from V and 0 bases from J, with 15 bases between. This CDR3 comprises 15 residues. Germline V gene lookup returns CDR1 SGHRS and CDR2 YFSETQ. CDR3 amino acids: CASSWDGSSSYEQYF. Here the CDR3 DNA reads TGCGCCAGCAGTTGGGACGGATCGAGCTCCTACGAGCAGTACTTC.

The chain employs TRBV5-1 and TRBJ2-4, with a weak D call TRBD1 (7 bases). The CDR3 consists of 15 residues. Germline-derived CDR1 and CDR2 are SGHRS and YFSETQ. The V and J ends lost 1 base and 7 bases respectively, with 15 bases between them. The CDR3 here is CASSLFQGGVNIQYF. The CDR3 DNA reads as TGCGCCAGCAGCTTGTTTCAGGGGGGAGTGAACATTCAGTACTTC. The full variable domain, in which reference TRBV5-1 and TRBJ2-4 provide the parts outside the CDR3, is KAGVTQTPRYLIKTRGQQVTLSCSPISGHRSVSWYQQTPGQGLQFLFEYFSETQRNKGNFPGRFSGRQFSNSRSEMNVSTLELGDSALYLCASSLFQGGVNIQYFGAGTRLSVL.

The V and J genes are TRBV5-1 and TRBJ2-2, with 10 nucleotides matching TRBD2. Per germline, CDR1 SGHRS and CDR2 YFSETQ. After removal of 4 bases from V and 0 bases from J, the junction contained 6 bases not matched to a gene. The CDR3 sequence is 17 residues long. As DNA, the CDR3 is TGCGCCAGCAGCAATGGAGCGGGAGGGCCGAACACCGGGGAGCTGTTTTTT. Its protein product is CASSNGAGGPNTGELFF.